These 18 T cell receptor beta chains share one sample of origin, sequenced in a study of CD8+ T cells in alopecia areata. Combined cutaneous lymph node cells underwent sorting by CD4, CD8alpha, NKG2D, NKG2ACE and additional markers. Isolated RNA was reverse transcribed into cDNA used as the sequencing template. Sequenced by immunoSEQ multiplex PCR; TCRdb stores in-frame clones only, minus some. Captured here are under 350,000 clones, none seen once; the top ten comprise roughly 1.2%. Sequencing used CD4+ T cells sorted from a lymph node. The receptors derive from a C3H/HeJ mouse with alopecia areata. MHC haplotype here: H2-k.

This clone has just a few counts. Germline and genes here are mouse. The read is 4 residues too short to cover the CDR3 end, so that end is filled in from the germline J gene. The chain combines TRBV5 with TRBJ2-3, with TRBD2 matching over 10 bases. The junction had 9 bases not matched to a gene; V was cut back by 0 bases and J by 0 bases. In germline, CDR1 is LGHNA, CDR2 YNLKQL (reference sequence). This CDR3 is 19 amino acids long. The part of the CDR3 DNA that was read is TGTGCCAGCAGCCAAGATACCCGGACTGGGGGATATAGTGCAGAA. This gives the protein CASSQDTRTGGYSAE. The CDR3 in its entirety is CASSQDTRTGGYSAETLYF.

Details on this clone: The gene names given are mouse names. The CDR3 end is not reached by the read, which stops 4 residues before it; the germline J gene fills it in. The chain recombines TRBV19 with TRBJ2-7; D is undetermined. CDR3 length: 14 amino acids. In germline, CDR1 is FNHDT, CDR2 SITEND (reference sequence). The ends were cut back, 0 bases at V and 0 bases at J, with 7 bases in the middle. This chain's CDR3 is CASSIGYSSYEQYF. Incomplete CDR3 DNA: TGTGCCAGCAGTATAGGATACAGCTCCTAT.

This clone has only a few counts. Gene names denote mouse genes. The read is 4 residues too short to cover the CDR3 end, so that end is filled in from the germline J gene. The same CDR3 arises from other DNA sequences in this sample as well. The chain employs TRBV14 and TRBJ2-7; D is undetermined. Germline loops: CDR1 SGHDT, CDR2 FRDEAV. The CDR3 is made up of 10 amino acids. CDR3 protein: CASSPYEQYF. The part of the CDR3 DNA that was read is TGTGCCAGCAGCCCTTAT.

This clone was seen more than once but under ten times. The listed genes are named as in mouse. The CDR3 end lies 4 residues beyond the end of the read and is filled in from the germline J gene. The J gene is TRBJ2-2, the V gene TRBV1, with 11 bases matching TRBD1. V shed 1 base, J shed 6 bases, and the junction held 1 base outside the gene matches. CDR3 length equals 15 residues. The germline V gene encodes CDR1 NSQYPW and CDR2 LRSPGD (reference sequence). The CDR3 loop reads CTCSAGGQGAGQLYF. The DNA read from the CDR3 is TGCACCTGCAGTGCAGGGGGACAGGGGGCCGGG.

This clone was recorded a few times. Gene labels here are mouse ones. The read ends 4 residues shy of where the CDR3 ends; the end is completed using the germline J gene. The chain couples TRBV13-1 to TRBJ1-2, with 10 bases lining up with TRBD1. The CDR3 is 15 amino acids. CDR1 NSHNY and CDR2 SYGAGN come from the germline V gene. The CDR3 bases that were read are TGTGCCAGCAGTGATCGGGACAGGGGAGGATCC. This codes for CASSDRDRGGS. The entire CDR3 protein reads CASSDRDRGGSDYTF.

This clone has a count of ten or more. The genes are named according to mouse. With the read ending 4 residues before the CDR3 end, the germline J gene is used to fill in that end. The gene calls are TRBV1 and TRBJ2-2, with unresolved D. Trimming took 4 bases from V and 1 from J, leaving 4 bases between them. Germline lookup yields CDR1 NSQYPW and CDR2 LRSPGD (reference sequence). CDR3 length: 13 residues. CDR3 bases read: TGCACCTGCAGTGACAGAAACACCGGG. Encoded protein: CTCSDRNTG. The whole CDR3 protein reads CTCSDRNTGQLYF.

This clone was detected only a few times. Germline and genes: mouse. The CDR3 DNA, read in part, is TGTGCCAGCAGTGATACCGGGACAAGTCAAAAC. As protein: CASSDTGTSQN. The whole CDR3 sequence reads CASSDTGTSQNTLYF. This sequence joins TRBV13-3 and TRBJ2-4, with D possibly TRBD1 on 6 matching bases. The read ends 4 residues before the CDR3 terminus; that terminus is restored from the germline J gene. CDR1 is NNHDY and CDR2 is SYVADS in the germline V gene. Trimming took 1 base from V and 0 from J, leaving 9 bases between them. This CDR3 comprises 15 residues.

With regard to this clone: The gene symbols are mouse symbols. CDR3 protein: CASSQTGRYEQYF. The part of the CDR3 DNA that was read is TGTGCCAGCAGCCAAACAGGGCGTTAT. The chain has TRBV5 and TRBJ2-7; a possible D gene is TRBD1 (6 bases). Read sequence stops 4 residues before the CDR3 end, and the germline J gene provides the missing end. This CDR3 is 13 amino acids long. Germline V gene data show CDR1 as LGHNA and CDR2 as YNLKQL (reference sequence).

This clone has a handful of counts. Gene and germline names: mouse. The read stops 4 residues short of the end of the CDR3; the missing end is completed from the germline J gene. The chain recombines TRBV31 with TRBJ2-2, with D possibly being TRBD1 (6 bases). Trimming removed 0 bases from V and 4 bases from J, with 12 bases in between. Germline loops: CDR1 GKSSPN, CDR2 SITVG. The CDR3 length is 15 residues. CDR3 DNA (partial): TGTGCCTGGAGTCTAAAGGGGGAGGGCACCGGG. Protein: CAWSLKGEGTG. The CDR3 reads in full as CAWSLKGEGTGQLYF.

This clone has more than one count but fewer than ten. Gene names denote mouse genes. The CDR3 end lies 4 residues beyond the end of the read and is filled in from the germline J gene. The sample carries other DNA sequences with the same CDR3. J is TRBJ2-7 and V is TRBV17; 8 nucleotides match TRBD2. CDR1 is MNHDT, CDR2 YYDKIL, per germline. The CDR3 extends over 13 amino acids. The sequenced part of the CDR3 DNA is TGTGCTAGCAGTAGTTGGGGGGGGTAT. It is translated as CASSSWGGY. In full, the CDR3 reads CASSSWGGYEQYF.

As for this clone: Mouse names are used for the genes. The CDR3 end falls 4 residues outside the read, so it is completed with the germline J gene. The chain has TRBV13-1 and TRBJ2-5; D ambiguous. Trimming stripped 0 bases from V and 1 base from J, with 6 bases between. Per the germline V gene, CDR1 is NSHNY and CDR2 is SYGAGN. The CDR3 extends over 14 amino acids. CDR3 protein: CASSDATDQDTQYF. CDR3 DNA, as far as it was read: TGTGCCAGCAGTGATGCCACAGACCAAGAC.

This clone was observed a handful of times. Mouse gene names apply. The read comes to an end 4 residues before the CDR3 does, leaving the germline J gene to fill in the end. The chain recombines TRBV31 with TRBJ2-4; D ambiguous. Between the trimmed V and J ends, which lost 1 base and 0 bases, there was a span of 8 bases. The CDR3 is 14 residues long. Looked up from germline, CDR1 is GKSSPN and CDR2 is SITVG. CDR3 in amino acids: CAWSPFNSQNTLYF. The covered CDR3 bases are TGTGCCTGGAGTCCATTCAATAGTCAAAAC.

As concerns this clone: Genes here carry mouse names. This CDR3 reads CASGDGREDTQYF. The CDR3 DNA, read in part, is TGTGCCAGCGGTGATGGCAGGGAAGAC. The rearrangement links TRBV13-2 to TRBJ2-5; D may be TRBD1 (5 bases). The read ends 4 residues early relative to the CDR3; the germline J gene fills the gap. This CDR3 contains 13 residues. Germline lookup yields CDR1 NNHNN and CDR2 SYGAGS (reference sequence).

As for this clone: Mouse gene names apply. The DNA ends 4 residues before the CDR3 does, and the rest of the CDR3 is filled in from the germline J gene. The chain couples TRBV1 to TRBJ2-3; maybe TRBD1 (5 bases). The CDR3 loop spans 16 amino acids. V dropped 0 bases and J dropped 0 bases, with 10 bases sitting between them. Per the germline V gene, CDR1 is NSQYPW and CDR2 is LRSPGD (reference sequence). The CDR3 loop is CTCSAESWTSAETLYF. Incomplete CDR3 DNA: TGCACCTGCAGTGCAGAGTCCTGGACAAGTGCAGAA.

As to this clone: Genes and germline are mouse. The read stops 4 residues short of the end of the CDR3; the missing end is completed from the germline J gene. The chain combines TRBV5 with TRBJ2-1, with 9 bases fitting TRBD1. J lost 1 base, V lost 2 bases, and 9 bases had no gene match. The CDR3 loop spans 18 amino acids. From germline, CDR1 is LGHNA and CDR2 YNLKQL (reference sequence). The CDR3 region is CASSQTGTGYGNYAEQFF. The sequenced part of the CDR3 DNA is TGTGCCAGCAGCCAAACCGGGACAGGGTATGGGAACTATGCT.

As regards this clone: Each gene name is a mouse one. The read stops 4 residues short of the end of the CDR3; the missing end is completed from the germline J gene. This sequence joins TRBV14 and TRBJ1-1; tentatively, D is TRBD1 (5 bases). This CDR3 has 13 amino acids. Germline assignment: CDR1 SGHDT and CDR2 FRDEAV. Trimming took off 7 bases at V and 1 base at J, with 11 bases between the two ends. CDR3 amino acids: CASLIQGNTEVFF. The part of the CDR3 DNA that was read is TGTGCCAGCCTCATTCAGGGAAACACA.

Comment on this clone: These gene names are mouse names. Read sequence stops 3 residues before the CDR3 end, and the germline J gene provides the missing end. This chain joins TRBV13-2 and TRBJ1-6, with 8 positions matching TRBD1. TRBJ1-6 qualifies as an ORF whose function is uncertain. This CDR3 comprises 18 residues. V was pared by 1 base and J by 3 bases, with 9 bases of the junction left unmatched. CDR1 and CDR2 from the germline V gene are NNHNN and SYGAGS (reference sequence). The DNA read from the CDR3 is TGTGCCAGCGGTGATAAGAGAGCAGGGGGCGGCTATAATTCGCCC. This translates into CASGDKRAGGGYNSP. The entire CDR3 protein is CASGDKRAGGGYNSPLYF.

This clone was seen more than once but under ten times. The gene symbols are mouse symbols. With the read ending 4 residues before the CDR3 end, the germline J gene is used to fill in that end. This chain uses TRBV5 with TRBJ2-1; TRBD2 might be the D (7 bases). V dropped 0 bases and J dropped 3 bases, with 9 bases sitting between them. CDR3 length: 15 residues. Germline CDR1 is LGHNA and CDR2 is YNLKQL (reference sequence). The chain's CDR3 is CASSQEWGAYAEQFF. Incomplete CDR3 DNA: TGTGCCAGCAGCCAAGAATGGGGGGCCTATGCT.